This T cell receptor (beta chain) was sequenced for a study of HIV-infected patients and healthy controls. Whole blood was used without fractionation, so all unsorted peripheral T cells were included. V trimming: 4 bases; J trimming: 2 bases; junction bases outside the gene matches: 12. From germline, CDR1 is MGHDK and CDR2 SYGVNS. CDR3 size: 17 residues. Study-wide points: CDR3 sharing between individuals was lower in HIV-infected patients than in healthy controls. Healthy controls carried many MAIT alpha-chain CDR3s, while HIV+ repertoires had few.

Alpha and beta constant-region primers primed reverse transcription of about 500 ng RNA. Separate chain-specific third strand synthesis with multiplexing indices produced the alpha and beta libraries. MiXCR was run by TCRdb on the 5' RACE reads, yielding one entry per CDR3 protein. The sample contains about 7,800 distinct CDR3 sequences, 5.5% to 7% of which appear only once. At least ten counts were recorded for this clonotype. Its target is not known. The chain is built from TRBV25-1 and TRBJ2-5; 8 bases match TRBD2. This TCR came from an adult with HIV infection. This specimen was blood, taken before antiretroviral therapy. The CDR3 region is CASSAPVTSGYQETQYF. The DNA for the CDR3 is TGTGCCAGCAGTGCCCCGGTAACTAGCGGATATCAAGAGACCCAGTACTTC.